Listed below are T cell receptor beta chains from one sample, sequenced in a study of blood T cell repertoires in COVID-19. Only in-frame clones appear in the TCRdb table, and some are missing; sequencing was by immunoSEQ multiplex PCR. The table lists approximately 250,000 clones, less than 90% of them singletons. Sequencing was performed on peripheral blood. These receptors originate from a man aged 30 to 45 with active or convalescent COVID-19. CDR3s include the opening cysteine and the closing phenylalanine or tryptophan. A D gene is named only where the DNA matches it firmly. A clone size is listed for some rows: how often the clone was seen (once, few, many), or a class if it is expanded.

j_gene | v_gene | abundance | d_gene | CDR3aa | CDR3nt
TRBJ1-5 | TRBV6-1 | - | - | CASSSGFFGNQPQHF | TGTGCCAGCAGTTCAGGGTTCTTTGGCAATCAGCCCCAGCATTTT
TRBJ2-1 | TRBV11-2 | - | - | CASSLMGDSYNEQFF | TGTGCCAGCAGCTTAATGGGCGACTCCTACAATGAGCAGTTCTTC
TRBJ2-1 | TRBV10-1 | - | TRBD2 | CASSESRGGNEQFF | TGCGCCAGCAGTGAGTCACGGGGGGGCAATGAGCAGTTCTTC
TRBJ2-2 | TRBV25-1 | - | TRBD1 | CASSEGQGVPGELFF | TGTGCCAGCAGTGAGGGACAGGGCGTTCCCGGGGAGCTGTTTTTT
TRBJ1-4 | TRBV6-5 | - | - | CASSYSGLGEKLFF | TGTGCCAGCAGTTACTCGGGGCTAGGTGAAAAACTGTTTTTT
TRBJ2-7 | TRBV15 | - | - | CATSADKTYEQYF | TGTGCCACCAGCGCAGACAAGACCTACGAGCAGTACTTC
TRBJ1-4 | TRBV19 | - | - | CASSMYSSSEKLFF | TGTGCCAGTAGTATGTACAGCAGCAGTGAAAAACTGTTTTTT
TRBJ1-4 | TRBV3-1/TRBV3-2 | - | - | CASSPRATNEKLFF | TGTGCCAGCAGCCCCCGTGCAACTAATGAAAAACTGTTTTTT
TRBJ1-2 | TRBV7-2 | - | TRBD1 | CASSLAVWTGRGYTF | TGTGCCAGCAGCTTAGCGGTGTGGACAGGGCGTGGCTACACCTTC
TRBJ2-7 | TRBV6-6 | - | - | CASSHRQVAYEQYF | TGTGCCAGCAGCCACCGACAGGTTGCCTACGAGCAGTACTTC
TRBJ2-7 | TRBV2 | - | TRBD1 | CASSEAATGGIWDYEQYF | TGTGCCAGCAGTGAAGCCGCGACAGGGGGCATCTGGGACTACGAGCAGTACTTC
TRBJ1-6 | TRBV2 | - | TRBD1 | CASSSQGANNSPLHF | TGTGCCAGCAGTTCACAGGGGGCAAATAATTCACCCCTCCACTTT
TRBJ2-2 | TRBV24-1 | - | - | CATQGWGNTGELFF | TGTGCCACCCAGGGGTGGGGGAACACCGGGGAGCTGTTTTTT
TRBJ1-5 | TRBV24-1 | - | - | CATSSGAEGPQHF | TGTGCCACCAGTTCAGGGGCTGAGGGGCCCCAGCATTTT
TRBJ2-3 | TRBV5-8 | - | TRBD1 | CASSTPQGFTQYF | TGTGCCAGCAGCACCCCACAGGGGTTCACGCAGTATTTT
TRBJ2-3 | TRBV9 | few | - | CASSSSRTTRDTQYF | TGTGCCAGCAGCTCTTCCCGGACTACCCGGGATACGCAGTATTTT
TRBJ2-1 | TRBV7-9 | once | - | CASSGRDRPLYNEQFF | TGTGCCAGCAGCGGGAGGGACAGGCCCCTCTACAATGAGCAGTTCTTC
TRBJ2-7 | TRBV4-1 | - | - | CASSPPNFGVGYEQYF | TGCGCCAGCAGCCCACCCAATTTCGGGGTTGGGTACGAGCAGTACTTC
TRBJ2-7 | TRBV7-6 | - | - | CASSLGRVPYEQYF | TGTGCCAGCAGCTTAGGGCGGGTACCCTACGAGCAGTACTTC
TRBJ2-7 | TRBV3-1/TRBV3-2 | - | TRBD2 | CASSRNGGLAGGEQYF | TGTGCCAGCAGCCGTAACGGTGGGCTAGCGGGAGGCGAGCAGTACTTC
TRBJ2-2 | TRBV4-3 | - | - | CASSPVNTGELFF | TGCGCCAGCAGCCCCGTAAACACCGGGGAGCTGTTTTTT
TRBJ2-3 | TRBV6-2/TRBV6-3 | - | TRBD1 | CASSQDRARANTQYF | TGTGCCAGCAGTCAGGACAGGGCCAGAGCAAATACGCAGTATTTT
TRBJ2-5 | TRBV10-3 | few | - | CAISGTQETQYF | TGTGCCATCAGTGGGACTCAAGAGACCCAGTACTTC
TRBJ1-2 | TRBV27 | few | TRBD1 | CASSDRGYGYTF | TGTGCCAGCAGCGACAGGGGTTATGGCTACACCTTC
TRBJ1-1 | TRBV27 | once | - | CASSILDRTEAFF | TGTGCCAGCAGTATACTCGACAGAACTGAAGCTTTCTTT
TRBJ2-1 | TRBV3-1/TRBV3-2 | - | TRBD2 | CASALSASGGYNEQFF | TGTGCCAGCGCCCTTTCTGCTAGCGGGGGGTACAATGAGCAGTTCTTC
TRBJ1-3 | TRBV6-2/TRBV6-3 | few | - | CASSPTRRSDSGNTIYF | TGTGCCAGCAGCCCTACCCGCCGCAGCGACTCTGGAAACACCATATATTTT
TRBJ2-3 | TRBV6-5 | - | TRBD2 | CASSYGAGGLLDTQYF | TGTGCCAGCAGTTACGGTGCGGGGGGTTTGTTGGATACGCAGTATTTT
TRBJ1-1 | TRBV24-1 | few | TRBD1 | CATSDLRPYRQGGGDTEAFF | TGTGCCACCAGTGATTTAAGGCCCTACAGACAGGGCGGCGGGGACACTGAAGCTTTCTTT
TRBJ2-1 | TRBV5-4 | - | - | CASSSDPGNEQFF | TGTGCCAGCAGCTCCGACCCGGGCAATGAGCAGTTCTTC
TRBJ1-5 | TRBV5-6 | - | TRBD1 | CASSWGTGGNQPQHF | TGTGCCAGCAGCTGGGGGACAGGGGGTAATCAGCCCCAGCATTTT
TRBJ2-7 | TRBV5-4 | few | TRBD1 | CASSLPRGNDEQYF | TGTGCCAGCAGCTTGCCCAGGGGGAACGACGAGCAGTACTTC
TRBJ1-2 | TRBV5-6 | few | - | CASSLGLIQFYGYTF | TGTGCCAGCAGCTTGGGGCTGATCCAATTTTATGGCTACACCTTC
TRBJ2-2 | TRBV5-3 | once | - | CARSGAHGQAESNTGELFF | TGTGCCAGAAGCGGGGCTCACGGGCAGGCCGAATCGAACACCGGGGAGCTGTTTTTT
TRBJ1-3 | TRBV7-6 | - | TRBD1 | CASSFPGGSDTIYF | TGTGCCAGCAGCTTTCCAGGGGGCTCAGACACCATATATTTT
TRBJ2-3 | TRBV12-3/TRBV12-4 | - | - | CASSFLSTDTQYF | TGTGCCAGCAGTTTCCTTAGCACAGATACGCAGTATTTT
TRBJ2-1 | TRBV12-3/TRBV12-4 | - | - | CASSYEYNEQFF | TGTGCCAGCAGTTATGAGTACAATGAGCAGTTCTTC
TRBJ2-3 | TRBV6-2/TRBV6-3 | - | TRBD2 | CASSTSLAGGPPDTQYF | TGTGCCAGCAGTACATCACTAGCGGGGGGGCCCCCAGATACGCAGTATTTT
TRBJ2-1 | TRBV5-1 | once | - | CASSLQGVDNEQFF | TGCGCCAGCAGCTTACAGGGTGTGGACAATGAGCAGTTCTTC
TRBJ2-5 | TRBV21-1 | - | - | CASSRTGGTQYF | TGTGCCAGCAGCAGGACAGGGGGGACCCAGTACTTC
TRBJ2-2 | TRBV19 | - | - | CASSQQENTGELFF | TGTGCCAGTAGTCAACAGGAGAACACCGGGGAGCTGTTTTTT
TRBJ2-1 | TRBV5-6 | - | TRBD2 | CASSLSGGARDEQFF | TGTGCCAGCAGCTTGAGCGGGGGGGCCAGAGATGAGCAGTTCTTC
TRBJ2-7 | TRBV30 | - | TRBD1 | CAWSRDRGSYEQYF | TGTGCCTGGAGTCGGGACAGGGGCTCCTACGAGCAGTACTTC